These 31 T cell receptor beta chains were sequenced from one sample in a study of identical twins. Each CDR3 protein gets one entry after TCRdb re-called the 5' RACE reads with MiXCR. In the table there are 450,000 or so distinct CDR3 sequences, roughly an eighth of which are singletons. A further study also used this sample, focusing on yellow fever vaccine responses in identical twins.

Sequencing was done on a sample of CD4+ T cells sorted from blood. The receptors derive from a woman younger than 30 in good health.

This clonotype was recorded a few times. The chain has TRBV11-2 and TRBJ2-1; D is perhaps TRBD1 (6 bases). V shed 1 base and J shed 9 bases, with 10 bases lying between them. The CDR3 covers 13 residues. CDR1 SGHAT and CDR2 FQNNGV come from the germline V gene. CDR3 amino acids: CASSLATGLEQFF. The CDR3 nucleotides are TGTGCCAGCAGCTTAGCGACAGGTCTTGAGCAGTTCTTC.

This clonotype was found a few times. The chain has TRBV6-2 or TRBV6-3 and TRBJ1-1, with D perhaps TRBD1 (6 bases). CDR1 and CDR2 (germline): MNHEY, SVGEGT. Deletions cut 6 bases from V and 0 bases from J, with 14 bases between. This CDR3 spans 15 amino acids. Here the CDR3 reads CASSPIRTVNTEAFF. The CDR3 coding sequence is TGTGCCAGCAGCCCAATCCGGACAGTGAACACTGAAGCTTTCTTT.

The V call is TRBV4-2, the J call TRBJ2-3; 8 bases match TRBD1. J lost 0 bases, V lost 2 bases, and 4 bases had no gene match. The CDR3 contains 16 residues. From germline, CDR1 is LGHNA and CDR2 YNFKEQ. In nucleotides, the CDR3 is TGTGCCAGCAGCCAACGACAGGGGTTAAGCACAGATACGCAGTATTTT. Protein sequence: CASSQRQGLSTDTQYF.

V and J are TRBV29-1 and TRBJ2-1, with D possibly matching TRBD2 (6 bases). V lost 3 bases to trimming and J lost 3 bases, with 12 bases between them. Germline lookup yields CDR1 SQVTM and CDR2 ANQGSEA. CDR3 length: 14 residues. The CDR3 DNA follows: TGCAGCGTTGAGATAGCGGAGCTCTACAATGAGCAGTTCTTC. Its protein is CSVEIAELYNEQFF.

This clonotype came up a few times. The chain has TRBV20-1 and TRBJ2-3; 9 bases match TRBD2. The CDR3 is 14 residues long. J gave up 8 bases and V 5 bases, and 11 bases lay outside the gene matches. Germline values: CDR1 DFQATT, CDR2 SNEGSKA (reference sequence). The CDR3 spells CSARSSGALGTQYF. In DNA, the CDR3 is TGCAGTGCTCGGTCTAGCGGGGCCTTGGGTACGCAGTATTTT.

The chain joins TRBV6-2 or TRBV6-3 to TRBJ2-3; no reliable D call. The CDR3 is 14 amino acids. V lost 5 bases and J lost 5, with 14 bases in between. The germline V gene has CDR1 MNHEY and CDR2 SVGEGT. CDR3 residues: CASSRDRILDTQYF. Written as DNA, the CDR3 is TGTGCCAGCAGTAGGGATAGGATATTAGATACGCAGTATTTT.

This sequence joins TRBV5-1 and TRBJ1-2; 8 bases map to TRBD1. The germline V gene encodes CDR1 SGHRS and CDR2 YFSETQ. The CDR3 covers 14 residues. After removal of 6 bases from V and 4 bases from J, the junction contained 8 bases not matched to a gene. CDR3 protein: CASNSGQVAYGYTF. DNA of the CDR3: TGCGCCAGCAACTCGGGACAGGTTGCCTATGGCTACACCTTC.

This rearrangement joins TRBV13 to TRBJ2-7; the D gene could be TRBD1 or TRBD2 (5 bases each). Germline V gene lookup returns CDR1 PRHDT and CDR2 FYEKMQ (reference sequence). Trimming pared 5 bases from V and 5 bases from J, leaving 19 bases between. The CDR3 totals 15 residues. CDR3 loop: CASSPTVNEGHEQYF. DNA of the CDR3: TGTGCCAGCAGCCCAACAGTAAACGAGGGGCACGAGCAGTACTTC.

The sample holds a few counts of this clonotype. The V call is TRBV5-1, the J call TRBJ2-5, with D perhaps matching TRBD1 (6 bases). The CDR3 length is 13 residues. Trimming took 5 bases from V and 5 from J, leaving 13 bases between them. Germline CDR1 SGHRS, CDR2 YFSETQ. The CDR3 sequence: CASRIGQGETQYF. The CDR3 DNA follows: TGCGCCAGCAGAATTGGGCAGGGGGAGACCCAGTACTTC.

This chain links TRBV28 with TRBJ2-7; 9 bases align to TRBD1. The CDR3 is 15 residues long. Trimming at V came to 5 bases and at J to 3 bases, leaving 8 bases not matched to a gene. Germline V gives CDR1 MDHEN, CDR2 SYDVKM. The CDR3 DNA reads as TGTGCCAGCAGTCCCAAGGGGACAGGGAGCTACGAGCAGTACTTC. The encoded protein is CASSPKGTGSYEQYF.

This clonotype was counted between two and nine times. The chain is built from TRBV12-3 or TRBV12-4 and TRBJ1-1, with a weak D call TRBD1 (5 bases). Trimming took off 3 bases at V and 7 bases at J, with 15 bases between the two ends. This CDR3 has 14 amino acids. Here the CDR3 reads CASSLRLAGHEAFF. In DNA form, the CDR3 reads TGTGCCAGCAGTTTGCGTTTGGCAGGGCATGAAGCTTTCTTT.

The rearrangement uses TRBV4-2 and TRBJ2-3; 7 nucleotides align to TRBD2. CDR1 LGHNA and CDR2 YNFKEQ come from the germline V gene. After removal of 1 base from V and 7 bases from J, the junction contained 17 bases not matched to a gene. The CDR3 spans 18 residues. The DNA of the CDR3 is TGTGCCAGCAGCCAAGCGCCCCCAGGACTAGGGGCGTCCCATACGCAGTATTTT. Translation: CASSQAPPGLGASHTQYF.

This clonotype was counted a few times. The rearrangement uses TRBV7-9 and TRBJ2-7, with a weak D call TRBD1 (5 bases). The CDR3 has 12 amino acids. V lost 5 bases and J 6 bases, leaving 11 bases between the germline ends. Germline CDR1 reads SEHNR; CDR2 reads FQNEAQ (reference sequence). CDR3 in DNA: TGTGCCAGCAGCGCGGTCCAGGGCGAGCAGTACTTC. This sequence encodes CASSAVQGEQYF.

This clonotype was seen repeatedly, ten times or more. The gene calls are TRBV12-5 and TRBJ2-7; perhaps TRBD2 as D (6 bases). Germline V gene sequence: CDR1 LGHNT, CDR2 FRNRAP. The length of the CDR3 is 12 residues. V shed 6 bases and J shed 3 bases, with 9 bases lying between them. CDR3 nucleotides: TGTGCTAGTGGCAGGGACTTCTACGAGCAGTACTTC. Amino acid sequence: CASGRDFYEQYF.

This clonotype was seen a few times. The V call is TRBV5-1, the J call TRBJ2-5; the D call may be TRBD1 or TRBD2 (5 bases each). There are 13 residues in the CDR3. The V gene's germline CDR1 is SGHRS and CDR2 YFSETQ. V lost 5 bases, J lost 12 bases, and 20 bases lay in between. The CDR3 here is CASRGGRDADEYF. CDR3 DNA sequence: TGCGCCAGCAGAGGAGGACGGGACGCTGACGAGTACTTC.

This clonotype has just a few counts. The V gene is TRBV27, the J gene TRBJ2-7; no clear D. The V gene lost 2 bases and the J gene lost 2 bases, with 7 bases spanning the gap. CDR1 and CDR2 from the germline V gene are MNHEY and SMNVEV (reference sequence). The CDR3 is made up of 13 amino acids. In nucleotides, the CDR3 is TGTGCCAGCAGTTTACGCCCTACCTACGAGCAGTACTTC. As protein: CASSLRPTYEQYF.

This clonotype was seen only a few times. The chain joins TRBV20-1 to TRBJ2-3, with 11 bases aligning to TRBD2. J was trimmed by 3 bases and V by 2 bases; bases with no gene match: 7. CDR1 is DFQATT and CDR2 is SNEGSKA in the germline V gene (reference sequence). The CDR3 covers 16 residues. The CDR3 is CSARSASGRRTDTQYF. The CDR3 DNA follows: TGCAGTGCTAGATCGGCTAGCGGGAGGAGAACAGATACGCAGTATTTT.

This clonotype was seen at least ten times. The chain combines TRBV20-1 with TRBJ2-7, with D perhaps being TRBD1 or TRBD2 (5 bases each). Germline V CDR1 and CDR2: DFQATT, SNEGSKA (reference sequence). The CDR3 length is 13 residues. Between the trimmed V and J ends, which lost 8 bases and 6 bases, there was a span of 20 bases. The CDR3 is CSPYTGTSIEQYF. For the CDR3, the DNA is TGCAGTCCTTACACCGGGACCTCAATCGAGCAGTACTTC.

This rearrangement joins TRBV6-4 to TRBJ2-1; TRBD2 aligns across 9 bases. Germline-derived CDR1 and CDR2 are MRHNA and SNTAGT. J lost 8 bases, V lost 4 bases, and 12 bases had no gene match. CDR3 length: 16 amino acids. CDR3 in amino acids: CASSVAGVERFDEQFF. CDR3 coding DNA: TGTGCCAGCAGTGTAGCGGGAGTCGAGAGGTTCGATGAGCAGTTCTTC.

The J gene is TRBJ2-7, the V gene TRBV7-9, with D uncertain. The CDR3 has 14 residues. Trimming left V 5 bases short and J 3 bases short, with 14 bases between. Germline V gives CDR1 SEHNR, CDR2 FQNEAQ (reference sequence). CDR3: CASSRSDGYYEQYF. The CDR3 bases are TGTGCCAGCAGCCGCAGCGACGGCTACTACGAGCAGTACTTC. Looking up the rest from reference TRBV7-9 and TRBJ2-7 gives the full variable domain: DTGVSQNPRHKITKRGQNVTFRCDPISEHNRLYWYRQTLGQGPEFLTYFQNEAQLEKSRLLSDRFSAERPKGSFSTLEIQRTEQGDSAMYLCASSRSDGYYEQYFGPGTRLTVT.

This clonotype was observed a few times. The chain is built from TRBV5-6 and TRBJ1-6; no clear D gene. The germline V and J ends were trimmed by 5 bases and 7 bases, with 13 bases remaining between them. CDR1 is SGHDT, CDR2 YYEEEE, per germline. This CDR3 is built from 14 residues. The CDR3 loop is CASSRPHANSPLHF. The DNA of the CDR3 is TGTGCCAGCAGTCGGCCTCACGCCAATTCACCCCTCCACTTT.

This rearrangement joins TRBV6-2 or TRBV6-3 to TRBJ2-7; D perhaps matches TRBD1 (5 bases). CDR1 is MNHEY, CDR2 SVGEGT, per germline. V dropped 8 bases and J dropped 1 base, with 9 bases sitting between them. There are 12 residues in the CDR3. The CDR3 loop reads CASGHGSYEQYF. CDR3 in DNA: TGTGCCAGCGGACACGGATCCTACGAGCAGTACTTC.

This clonotype was seen more than once but under ten times. The chain links TRBV5-1 to TRBJ1-1; D is uncertain. Germline V gives CDR1 SGHRS, CDR2 YFSETQ. The CDR3 loop spans 14 amino acids. V lost 0 bases and J lost 4, with 10 bases in between. The chain's CDR3 is CASSLVGDGTEAFF. CDR3 DNA: TGCGCCAGCAGCTTGGTAGGAGATGGCACTGAAGCTTTCTTT.

This clonotype appeared many times. This sequence joins TRBV20-1 and TRBJ2-3, with 10 positions matching TRBD2. Germline V gene data show CDR1 as DFQATT and CDR2 as SNEGSKA (reference sequence). V was pared by 1 base and J by 4 bases, with 5 bases of the junction left unmatched. There are 15 residues in the CDR3. CDR3 loop: CSARGPGLAPDTQYF. The CDR3 DNA reads as TGCAGTGCTAGAGGACCGGGACTAGCGCCAGATACGCAGTATTTT.

The rearrangement links TRBV24-1 to TRBJ2-7; 7 nucleotides agree with TRBD2. V shed 7 bases, J shed 2 bases, and the junction held 10 bases outside the gene matches. This CDR3 is built from 15 residues. Germline assignment: CDR1 KGHDR and CDR2 SFDVKD. The CDR3 loop is CATSDRRAGTYEQYF. DNA for the CDR3: TGTGCCACCAGCGATAGGCGAGCGGGGACCTACGAGCAGTACTTC.

This clonotype appeared many times. The V call is TRBV7-6, the J call TRBJ2-5, with D hard to call. V was shortened by 5 bases and J by 3 bases, with 10 bases between the two germline ends. The CDR3 loop spans 13 amino acids. In germline, CDR1 is SGHVS, CDR2 FNYEAQ. The CDR3 nucleotides are TGTGCCAGCAGCCCTTCCCCCGAAGAGACCCAGTACTTC. It yields the protein CASSPSPEETQYF.

This clonotype was observed at least ten times. The chain links TRBV6-1 to TRBJ1-1; tentatively, D is TRBD1 (5 bases). The V end lost 3 bases, the J end lost 0 bases, and 5 bases lay between the germline ends. CDR1 and CDR2 from the germline V gene are MNHNS and SASEGT. The CDR3 consists of 13 residues. CDR3 sequence (DNA): TGTGCCAGCAGTGACAGGGTGAACACTGAAGCTTTCTTT. Translating it yields CASSDRVNTEAFF.

The sample holds many counts of this clonotype. This chain connects TRBV18 to TRBJ1-1, with 8 bases matching TRBD1. The germline CDR1 and CDR2 sequences are KGHSH and LQKENI. The CDR3 runs 15 residues. Losses at the gene ends were 3 bases for V and 1 base for J; bases not matched to a gene: 4. The CDR3 DNA sequence: TGTGCCAGCTCACCGACAGGGGCGGGGAACACTGAAGCTTTCTTT. It codes for CASSPTGAGNTEAFF.

The chain joins TRBV20-1 to TRBJ2-7; 8 bases fit TRBD1. The V gene end was trimmed by 5 bases and the J gene end by 4 bases; junction bases not matched to a gene: 4. The germline CDR1 and CDR2 sequences are DFQATT and SNEGSKA (reference sequence). The CDR3 extends over 12 amino acids. Written as DNA, the CDR3 is TGCAGTGCTTCGCAGGGGGCGTACGAGCAGTACTTC. Protein product: CSASQGAYEQYF.

This clonotype came up a few times. This chain connects TRBV5-8 to TRBJ2-6, with 8 bases fitting TRBD1. V lost 5 bases and J lost 1; bases outside the gene matches: 8. Germline values: CDR1 SGHTS, CDR2 YDEGEE. This CDR3 has 17 residues. The CDR3 here is CASSRGRGQSGANVLTF. CDR3 coding DNA: TGTGCCAGCAGTAGGGGCAGGGGGCAGTCTGGGGCCAACGTCCTGACTTTC.

This clonotype occurred a few times. V gene TRBV4-1 combines with J gene TRBJ2-7; tentatively, D is TRBD2 (6 bases). Germline V gene data show CDR1 as MGHRA and CDR2 as YSYEKL. V was clipped by 10 bases and J by 0 bases, with 19 bases between them. This CDR3 region has 15 residues. The CDR3 sequence is CANESRAGSSYEQYF. CDR3 in DNA: TGCGCCAACGAAAGCCGGGCCGGGAGCTCCTACGAGCAGTACTTC.